Listed below are T cell receptor beta chains from one sample, sequenced in a study of response to subunit inactivated influenza vaccine. TCRdb re-called the RT-PCR reads through MiXCR, storing one row per CDR3 protein. The sample yields 150,000 to 200,000 distinct CDR3 sequences, roughly 8.7% seen once. The specimen comprised non-naive T cells sorted from PBMCs, sampled on the day of vaccination. These receptors originate from a man aged 45-65 years who received an inactivated influenza vaccine. Each CDR3 is given with its conserved first and last residue. The order of the fields is clone size, D gene, J gene, V gene, CDR3 protein, CDR3 DNA. A D gene is named only where the DNA matches it firmly. Where a row states a size, it is once, few, many or the class of an expanded clone; other rows omit it.

clone_size: few; d_call: NA; j_call: TRBJ1-1; v_call: TRBV2; cdr3_aa: CASSEPQGTEAFF; cdr3_nt: TGTGCCAGCAGTGAACCACAAGGGACTGAAGCTTTCTTT
clone_size: many; d_call: NA; j_call: TRBJ1-2; v_call: TRBV6-5; cdr3_aa: CASSYSGDGDYGYTF; cdr3_nt: TGTGCCAGCAGTTACTCAGGCGACGGGGACTATGGCTACACCTTC
clone_size: many; d_call: NA; j_call: TRBJ2-1; v_call: TRBV10-3; cdr3_aa: CAIRSSYNEQFF; cdr3_nt: TGTGCCATCAGGTCTTCCTACAATGAGCAGTTCTTC
clone_size: NA; d_call: NA; j_call: TRBJ2-7; v_call: TRBV12-3/TRBV12-4; cdr3_aa: CASSLANRAPGYEQYF; cdr3_nt: TGTGCCAGCAGTTTAGCGAATCGGGCCCCGGGGTACGAGCAGTACTTC
clone_size: NA; d_call: NA; j_call: TRBJ2-3; v_call: TRBV4-3; cdr3_aa: CASSQSGTLVLHADTQYF; cdr3_nt: TGCGCCAGCAGCCAATCCGGGACGTTGGTTCTCCATGCAGATACGCAGTATTTT
clone_size: few; d_call: TRBD2; j_call: TRBJ2-3; v_call: TRBV7-2; cdr3_aa: CASSLTSGGSFADTQYF; cdr3_nt: TGTGCCAGCAGCTTGACTAGCGGGGGCTCCTTTGCAGATACGCAGTATTTT
clone_size: many; d_call: NA; j_call: TRBJ1-2; v_call: TRBV12-3/TRBV12-4; cdr3_aa: CASSHSTGGFNYGYTF; cdr3_nt: TGTGCCAGCAGTCACTCAACGGGGGGGTTTAACTATGGCTACACCTTC
clone_size: few; d_call: NA; j_call: TRBJ1-1; v_call: TRBV7-9; cdr3_aa: CASSFSSTEAFF; cdr3_nt: TGTGCCAGCAGCTTCAGTAGTACCGAAGCTTTCTTT
clone_size: many; d_call: TRBD1; j_call: TRBJ2-5; v_call: TRBV5-1; cdr3_aa: CASSPGTGQETQYF; cdr3_nt: TGCGCCAGCAGCCCGGGGACAGGTCAAGAGACCCAGTACTTC
clone_size: many; d_call: TRBD1; j_call: TRBJ2-1; v_call: TRBV12-3/TRBV12-4; cdr3_aa: CASSPPTGGWNNEQFF; cdr3_nt: TGTGCCAGCAGTCCCCCAACAGGGGGCTGGAACAATGAGCAGTTCTTC
clone_size: many; d_call: NA; j_call: TRBJ2-3; v_call: TRBV27; cdr3_aa: CASSLSVAGTDTQYF; cdr3_nt: TGTGCCAGCAGTTTATCTGTGGCGGGCACAGATACGCAGTATTTT
clone_size: few; d_call: NA; j_call: TRBJ2-7; v_call: TRBV5-5; cdr3_aa: CASSLRTLYEQYF; cdr3_nt: TGTGCCAGCAGCTTAAGGACTTTGTACGAGCAGTACTTC
clone_size: NA; d_call: TRBD2; j_call: TRBJ2-1; v_call: TRBV5-4; cdr3_aa: CASSLAGKNNEQFF; cdr3_nt: TGTGCCAGCAGCTTAGCGGGAAAAAACAATGAGCAGTTCTTC
clone_size: NA; d_call: NA; j_call: TRBJ1-5; v_call: TRBV7-2; cdr3_aa: CASSSDYQPQHF; cdr3_nt: TGTGCCAGCAGCTCAGACTATCAGCCCCAGCATTTT
clone_size: NA; d_call: NA; j_call: TRBJ2-7; v_call: TRBV9; cdr3_aa: CASSLLDGSYEQYF; cdr3_nt: TGTGCCAGCAGCCTTCTAGACGGCTCCTACGAGCAGTACTTC
clone_size: few; d_call: TRBD2; j_call: TRBJ2-5; v_call: TRBV7-2; cdr3_aa: CASSLALAGTPQTQYF; cdr3_nt: TGTGCCAGCAGCTTAGCACTAGCGGGAACCCCTCAGACCCAGTACTTC
clone_size: NA; d_call: NA; j_call: TRBJ1-2; v_call: TRBV5-6; cdr3_aa: CASSADQGIRHGYTF; cdr3_nt: TGTGCCAGCAGCGCCGATCAGGGGATCCGGCATGGCTACACCTTC
clone_size: few; d_call: NA; j_call: TRBJ2-5; v_call: TRBV10-3; cdr3_aa: CAISEYQETQYF; cdr3_nt: TGTGCCATCAGTGAGTACCAAGAGACCCAGTACTTC
clone_size: once; d_call: TRBD2; j_call: TRBJ2-7; v_call: TRBV28; cdr3_aa: CASRPGLVGSYEQYF; cdr3_nt: TGTGCCAGCAGACCCGGACTAGTGGGCTCCTACGAGCAGTACTTC
clone_size: NA; d_call: NA; j_call: TRBJ2-7; v_call: TRBV5-5; cdr3_aa: CASSQGGGNSYEQYF; cdr3_nt: TGTGCCAGCAGCCAAGGGGGAGGGAACTCCTACGAGCAGTACTTC
clone_size: few; d_call: TRBD1; j_call: TRBJ2-1; v_call: TRBV6-5; cdr3_aa: CASSYSSRQGYNEQFF; cdr3_nt: TGTGCCAGCAGTTACTCGTCAAGACAGGGCTACAATGAGCAGTTCTTC
clone_size: few; d_call: NA; j_call: TRBJ1-2; v_call: TRBV4-1; cdr3_aa: CASSQGWQGNYGYTF; cdr3_nt: TGCGCCAGCAGCCAAGGTTGGCAGGGAAACTATGGCTACACCTTC
clone_size: NA; d_call: NA; j_call: TRBJ1-4; v_call: TRBV9; cdr3_aa: CASSSRGGEKLFF; cdr3_nt: TGTGCCAGCAGCTCCAGGGGTGGTGAAAAACTGTTTTTT
clone_size: many; d_call: TRBD1; j_call: TRBJ1-2; v_call: TRBV7-9; cdr3_aa: CASSMKTGGADGYTF; cdr3_nt: TGTGCCAGCAGCATGAAGACAGGGGGGGCCGATGGCTACACCTTC
clone_size: NA; d_call: NA; j_call: TRBJ2-5; v_call: TRBV29-1; cdr3_aa: CSVINRDAQETQYF; cdr3_nt: TGCAGCGTCATAAACCGGGACGCCCAAGAGACCCAGTACTTC
clone_size: NA; d_call: TRBD2; j_call: TRBJ2-7; v_call: TRBV15; cdr3_aa: CATSRVLAGDEQYF; cdr3_nt: TGTGCCACCAGCAGAGTCCTAGCGGGGGATGAGCAGTACTTC
clone_size: many; d_call: NA; j_call: TRBJ2-7; v_call: TRBV12-3/TRBV12-4; cdr3_aa: CASSFQESYEQYF; cdr3_nt: TGTGCCAGCAGTTTCCAGGAGAGCTACGAGCAGTACTTC
clone_size: many; d_call: TRBD1; j_call: TRBJ2-3; v_call: TRBV29-1; cdr3_aa: CSVEDLARGITDTQYF; cdr3_nt: TGCAGCGTTGAAGACCTGGCCAGGGGGATCACAGATACGCAGTATTTT
clone_size: NA; d_call: TRBD2; j_call: TRBJ2-1; v_call: TRBV20-1; cdr3_aa: CSARERGRASYNEQFF; cdr3_nt: TGCAGTGCTAGAGAACGCGGGAGGGCCTCATACAATGAGCAGTTCTTC
clone_size: few; d_call: TRBD2; j_call: TRBJ2-3; v_call: TRBV6-1; cdr3_aa: CASRRLAGGADTQYF; cdr3_nt: TGTGCCAGCAGGCGACTAGCGGGAGGGGCAGATACGCAGTATTTT
clone_size: many; d_call: NA; j_call: TRBJ2-1; v_call: TRBV4-1; cdr3_aa: CASSQDPGAEQFF; cdr3_nt: TGCGCCAGCAGCCAAGATCCTGGGGCTGAGCAGTTCTTC
clone_size: many; d_call: NA; j_call: TRBJ2-7; v_call: TRBV5-1; cdr3_aa: CASSVYEQYF; cdr3_nt: TGCGCCAGCAGCGTTTACGAGCAGTACTTC
clone_size: many; d_call: NA; j_call: TRBJ2-7; v_call: TRBV12-3/TRBV12-4; cdr3_aa: CASSLQGPYEQYF; cdr3_nt: TGTGCCAGCAGCTTACAGGGCCCCTACGAGCAGTACTTC
clone_size: few; d_call: NA; j_call: TRBJ2-4; v_call: TRBV7-8; cdr3_aa: CASSLTPGRVNIQYF; cdr3_nt: TGTGCCAGCAGCTTAACCCCCGGGCGGGTGAACATTCAGTACTTC
clone_size: many; d_call: TRBD1; j_call: TRBJ2-7; v_call: TRBV7-2; cdr3_aa: CASSRRTGRSPEQYF; cdr3_nt: TGTGCCAGCAGCCGGAGGACAGGGAGATCTCCCGAGCAGTACTTC
clone_size: many; d_call: TRBD2; j_call: TRBJ2-1; v_call: TRBV10-3; cdr3_aa: CAISKGLAGGNNEQFF; cdr3_nt: TGTGCCATCAGTAAAGGGCTAGCGGGGGGTAACAATGAGCAGTTCTTC
clone_size: NA; d_call: TRBD2; j_call: TRBJ2-5; v_call: TRBV5-1; cdr3_aa: CASSRTGTSGGETQYF; cdr3_nt: TGCGCCAGCAGCAGGACCGGGACTAGCGGGGGGGAGACCCAGTACTTC
clone_size: many; d_call: TRBD2; j_call: TRBJ2-1; v_call: TRBV7-3; cdr3_aa: CASSSGLANEQFF; cdr3_nt: TGTGCCAGCAGCTCGGGACTAGCGAATGAGCAGTTCTTC
clone_size: NA; d_call: NA; j_call: TRBJ2-1; v_call: TRBV4-3; cdr3_aa: CASSQDYMGLEGFHEQFF; cdr3_nt: TGCGCCAGCAGCCAAGATTATATGGGGCTAGAGGGCTTCCATGAGCAGTTCTTC
clone_size: NA; d_call: TRBD2; j_call: TRBJ2-3; v_call: TRBV7-9; cdr3_aa: CASSPWTSGSTDTQYF; cdr3_nt: TGTGCCAGCAGCCCCTGGACTAGCGGAAGCACAGATACGCAGTATTTT
clone_size: NA; d_call: NA; j_call: TRBJ2-1; v_call: TRBV27; cdr3_aa: CASSPSRSHNEQFF; cdr3_nt: TGTGCCAGCAGCCCCTCCCGCTCCCACAATGAGCAGTTCTTC
clone_size: few; d_call: TRBD1; j_call: TRBJ1-2; v_call: TRBV5-6; cdr3_aa: CASSPAFGQGIGGYTF; cdr3_nt: TGTGCCAGCAGCCCAGCCTTCGGACAGGGTATTGGTGGCTACACCTTC
clone_size: few; d_call: NA; j_call: TRBJ2-7; v_call: TRBV5-1; cdr3_aa: CASGNAREQYF; cdr3_nt: TGCGCCAGCGGAAACGCCCGCGAGCAGTACTTC
clone_size: few; d_call: TRBD1; j_call: TRBJ1-1; v_call: TRBV6-2/TRBV6-3; cdr3_aa: CASSYDGQVWTEAFF; cdr3_nt: TGTGCCAGCAGTTACGACGGACAGGTTTGGACTGAAGCTTTCTTT
clone_size: few; d_call: TRBD2; j_call: TRBJ2-2; v_call: TRBV9; cdr3_aa: CASSVEGGRGTGELFF; cdr3_nt: TGTGCCAGCAGCGTAGAGGGCGGGAGAGGAACCGGGGAGCTGTTTTTT
clone_size: many; d_call: NA; j_call: TRBJ2-3; v_call: TRBV11-2; cdr3_aa: CASSSSTDTQYF; cdr3_nt: TGTGCCAGCAGCTCTAGCACAGATACGCAGTATTTT
clone_size: NA; d_call: NA; j_call: TRBJ1-2; v_call: TRBV6-2/TRBV6-3; cdr3_aa: CASSGTPTNYGYTF; cdr3_nt: TGTGCCAGCAGTGGGACACCTACTAACTATGGCTACACCTTC
clone_size: few; d_call: TRBD2; j_call: TRBJ2-3; v_call: TRBV10-3; cdr3_aa: CAARGASGGLVDTQYF; cdr3_nt: TGTGCCGCCAGGGGGGCTAGCGGGGGGTTGGTCGATACGCAGTATTTT
clone_size: few; d_call: TRBD1; j_call: TRBJ1-1; v_call: TRBV10-3; cdr3_aa: CAIRETGGLNTEAFF; cdr3_nt: TGTGCCATCAGGGAGACAGGGGGTCTGAACACTGAAGCTTTCTTT
clone_size: NA; d_call: NA; j_call: TRBJ2-5; v_call: TRBV12-3/TRBV12-4; cdr3_aa: CASSFGGAGETQYF; cdr3_nt: TGTGCCAGCAGTTTTGGGGGGGCGGGGGAGACCCAGTACTTC
clone_size: many; d_call: NA; j_call: TRBJ1-1; v_call: TRBV18; cdr3_aa: CASSPISENTEAFF; cdr3_nt: TGTGCCAGCTCACCTATTTCGGAGAACACTGAAGCTTTCTTT
clone_size: NA; d_call: NA; j_call: TRBJ1-5; v_call: TRBV6-1; cdr3_aa: CASRQASNQPQHF; cdr3_nt: TGTGCCAGCCGACAGGCTAGCAATCAGCCCCAGCATTTT
clone_size: few; d_call: NA; j_call: TRBJ2-5; v_call: TRBV21-1; cdr3_aa: CASSKGSRVRTQYF; cdr3_nt: TGTGCCAGCAGCAAGGGGTCCCGGGTTCGGACCCAGTACTTC
clone_size: many; d_call: NA; j_call: TRBJ1-2; v_call: TRBV20-1; cdr3_aa: CSASRGRSYGYTF; cdr3_nt: TGCAGTGCTAGCAGGGGTCGAAGCTATGGCTACACCTTC
clone_size: NA; d_call: NA; j_call: TRBJ2-1; v_call: TRBV12-3/TRBV12-4; cdr3_aa: CASSLRQQSNNEQFF; cdr3_nt: TGTGCCAGCAGTTTACGTCAACAGAGCAACAATGAGCAGTTCTTC
clone_size: NA; d_call: TRBD2; j_call: TRBJ2-1; v_call: TRBV24-1; cdr3_aa: CATSATSGRYGNEQFF; cdr3_nt: TGTGCCACCAGTGCCACTAGCGGGAGGTATGGGAATGAGCAGTTCTTC
clone_size: many; d_call: NA; j_call: TRBJ2-7; v_call: TRBV20-1; cdr3_aa: CSARDIQGPYEQYF; cdr3_nt: TGCAGTGCTAGAGATATACAGGGCCCCTACGAGCAGTACTTC
clone_size: NA; d_call: NA; j_call: TRBJ2-4; v_call: TRBV7-2; cdr3_aa: CASSSVSPTISGNIQYF; cdr3_nt: TGTGCCAGCAGCTCCGTTAGCCCCACAATATCTGGAAACATTCAGTACTTC
clone_size: NA; d_call: NA; j_call: TRBJ2-1; v_call: TRBV6-2/TRBV6-3; cdr3_aa: CASSRLRGEQFF; cdr3_nt: TGTGCCAGCAGTAGACTGCGCGGTGAGCAGTTCTTC
clone_size: many; d_call: NA; j_call: TRBJ2-7; v_call: TRBV6-2/TRBV6-3; cdr3_aa: CASSFGRLEQYF; cdr3_nt: TGTGCCAGCAGTTTTGGAAGACTCGAGCAGTACTTC